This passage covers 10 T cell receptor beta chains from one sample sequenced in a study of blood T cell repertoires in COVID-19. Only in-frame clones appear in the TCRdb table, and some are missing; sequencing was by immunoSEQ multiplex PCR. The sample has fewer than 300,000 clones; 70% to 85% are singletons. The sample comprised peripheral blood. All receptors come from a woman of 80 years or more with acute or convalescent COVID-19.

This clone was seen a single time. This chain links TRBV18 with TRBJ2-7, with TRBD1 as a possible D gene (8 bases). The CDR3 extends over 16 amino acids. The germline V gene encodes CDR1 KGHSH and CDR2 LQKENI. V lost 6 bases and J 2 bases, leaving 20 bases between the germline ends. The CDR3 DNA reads TGTGCCAGCTCCCCCCCCGGACAGGGAGGGACCTACGAGCAGTACTTC. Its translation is CASSPPGQGGTYEQYF.

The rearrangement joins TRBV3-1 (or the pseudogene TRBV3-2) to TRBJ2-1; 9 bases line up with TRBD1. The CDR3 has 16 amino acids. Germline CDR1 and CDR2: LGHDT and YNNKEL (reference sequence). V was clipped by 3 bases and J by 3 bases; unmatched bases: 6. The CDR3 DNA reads TGTGCCAGCAGCCATACCGGGACAGGGAACTACAATGAGCAGTTCTTC. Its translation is CASSHTGTGNYNEQFF.

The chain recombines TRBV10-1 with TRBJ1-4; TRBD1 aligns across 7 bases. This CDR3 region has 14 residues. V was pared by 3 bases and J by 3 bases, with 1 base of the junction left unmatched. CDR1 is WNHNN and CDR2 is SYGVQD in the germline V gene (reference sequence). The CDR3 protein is CASSDGTANEKLFF. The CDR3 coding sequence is TGCGCCAGCAGTGACGGGACAGCTAATGAAAAACTGTTTTTT.

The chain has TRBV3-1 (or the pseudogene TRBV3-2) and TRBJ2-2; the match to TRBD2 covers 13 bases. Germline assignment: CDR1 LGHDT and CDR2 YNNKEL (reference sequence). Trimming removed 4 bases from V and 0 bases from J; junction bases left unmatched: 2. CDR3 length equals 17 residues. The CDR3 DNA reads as TGTGCCAGCAGCCGGACTAGCGGGGGAACGAACACCGGGGAGCTGTTTTTT. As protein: CASSRTSGGTNTGELFF.

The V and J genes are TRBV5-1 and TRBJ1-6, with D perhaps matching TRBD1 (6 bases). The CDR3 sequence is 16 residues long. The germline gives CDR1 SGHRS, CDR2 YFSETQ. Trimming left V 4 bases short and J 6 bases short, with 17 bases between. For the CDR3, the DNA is TGCGCCAGCAGCACGACGACAGGAGCGACTAATTCACCCCTCCACTTT. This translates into CASSTTTGATNSPLHF.

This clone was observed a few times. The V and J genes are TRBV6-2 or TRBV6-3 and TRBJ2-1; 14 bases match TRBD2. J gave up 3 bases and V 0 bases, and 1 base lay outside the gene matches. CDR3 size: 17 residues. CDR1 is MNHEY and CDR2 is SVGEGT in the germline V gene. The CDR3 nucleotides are TGTGCCAGCAGTTACTCTGGGACTAGCGGGAGCTACAATGAGCAGTTCTTC. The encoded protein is CASSYSGTSGSYNEQFF.

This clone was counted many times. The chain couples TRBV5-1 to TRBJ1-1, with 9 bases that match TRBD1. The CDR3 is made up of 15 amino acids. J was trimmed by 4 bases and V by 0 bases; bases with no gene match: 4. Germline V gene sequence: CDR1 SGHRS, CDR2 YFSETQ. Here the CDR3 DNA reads TGCGCCAGCAGCTTGGACCGACAGGGGGGCACTGAAGCTTTCTTT. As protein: CASSLDRQGGTEAFF.

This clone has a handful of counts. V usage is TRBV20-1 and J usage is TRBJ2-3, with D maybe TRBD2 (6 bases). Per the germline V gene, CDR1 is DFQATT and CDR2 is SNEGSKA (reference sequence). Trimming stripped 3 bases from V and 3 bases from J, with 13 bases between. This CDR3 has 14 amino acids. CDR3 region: CSASRGIGTDTQYF. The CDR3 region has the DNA TGCAGTGCTAGTCGGGGGATAGGTACAGATACGCAGTATTTT.

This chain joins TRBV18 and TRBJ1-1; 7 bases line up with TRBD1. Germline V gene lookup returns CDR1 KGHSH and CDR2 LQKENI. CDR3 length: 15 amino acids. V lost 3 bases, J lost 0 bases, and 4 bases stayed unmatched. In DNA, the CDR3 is TGTGCCAGCTCACCGGGACAGACTCTGAACACTGAAGCTTTCTTT. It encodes CASSPGQTLNTEAFF.

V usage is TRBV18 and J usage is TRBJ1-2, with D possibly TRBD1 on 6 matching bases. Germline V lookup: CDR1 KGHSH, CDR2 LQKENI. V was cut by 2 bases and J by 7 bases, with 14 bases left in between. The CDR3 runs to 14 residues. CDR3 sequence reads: CASSPSGDLTGYTF. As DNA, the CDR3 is TGTGCCAGCTCACCATCAGGGGATTTAACTGGCTACACCTTC.